This note documents a single T cell receptor beta chain sequence. The data belong to a study of blood T cell repertoires in COVID-19. Clones were read by immunoSEQ multiplex PCR, and TCRdb kept only the in-frame ones, dropping some. Of under 150,000 clones listed, roughly 90% were seen once; the top ten hold about 4%. Germline CDR1 SGHRS, CDR2 YFSETQ. V shed 3 bases and J 2 bases; nucleotides not matched to a gene: 3. The CDR3 extends over 16 amino acids. The chain combines TRBV5-1 with TRBJ2-3; 13 bases are shared with TRBD2. Sequencing was carried out using peripheral blood. The origin of this receptor is a man aged 50-59 years with active COVID-19. CDR3 nucleotide sequence: TGCGCCAGCAGCTCCACTAGCGGGGGGGACACAGATACGCAGTATTTT. Protein sequence: CASSSTSGGDTDTQYF.